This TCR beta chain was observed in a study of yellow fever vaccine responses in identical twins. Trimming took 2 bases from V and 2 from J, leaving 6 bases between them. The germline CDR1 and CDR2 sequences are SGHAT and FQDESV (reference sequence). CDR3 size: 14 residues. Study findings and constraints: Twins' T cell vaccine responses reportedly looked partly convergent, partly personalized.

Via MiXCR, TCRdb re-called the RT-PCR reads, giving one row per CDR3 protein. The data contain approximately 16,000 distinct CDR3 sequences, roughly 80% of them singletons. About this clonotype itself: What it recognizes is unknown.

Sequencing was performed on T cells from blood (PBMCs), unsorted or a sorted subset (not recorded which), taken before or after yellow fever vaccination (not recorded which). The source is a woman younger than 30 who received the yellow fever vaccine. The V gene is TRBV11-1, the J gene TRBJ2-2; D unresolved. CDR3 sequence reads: CASSLSGNTGELFF. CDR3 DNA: TGTGCCAGCAGCTTATCCGGTAACACCGGGGAGCTGTTTTTT.